A selection of T cell receptor beta chains follows, all from one sample in a study of T cells after yellow fever vaccination. TCRdb reprocessed the 5' RACE reads with MiXCR, giving one entry per CDR3 protein. The data hold about 260,000 distinct CDR3 sequences, with over 10% observed a single time. The material sequenced was CD4+ T cells sorted from PBMCs, taken 45 days after the yellow fever booster vaccination. These TCRs come from a young man who received the YFV17D yellow fever vaccine. Each CDR3 is given with its conserved first and last residue. Each record gives: clone size, J gene, V gene, D gene, CDR3 protein, CDR3 DNA. A D gene is named only where the DNA matches it firmly. Only some rows state a clone size, as once, few, many or a class for expanded clones.

size: NA
J: TRBJ2-1
V: TRBV5-1
D: NA
CDR3: CASSLASSMYNEQFF
DNA: TGCGCCAGCAGCTTGGCGTCTAGCATGTACAATGAGCAGTTCTTC

size: once
J: TRBJ2-1
V: TRBV7-3
D: TRBD2
CDR3: CASSLRFWPARERSYNEQFF
DNA: TGTGCCAGCAGCTTAAGGTTTTGGCCCGCGCGGGAGAGGTCCTACAATGAGCAGTTCTTC

size: few
J: TRBJ2-7
V: TRBV12-3/TRBV12-4
D: TRBD1
CDR3: CASSEGARRDEQYF
DNA: TGTGCCAGCAGCGAGGGGGCTCGGCGCGACGAGCAGTACTTC

size: NA
J: TRBJ2-3
V: TRBV6-5
D: NA
CDR3: CASSYSRADTQYF
DNA: TGTGCCAGCAGTTACTCCCGCGCAGATACGCAGTATTTT

size: NA
J: TRBJ1-2
V: TRBV20-1
D: TRBD1
CDR3: CSAPARGGVDYGYTF
DNA: TGCAGTGCCCCTGCCAGGGGGGGCGTGGACTATGGCTACACCTTC

size: few
J: TRBJ2-6
V: TRBV28
D: NA
CDR3: CASSFQGTNGANVLTF
DNA: TGTGCCAGCAGTTTCCAGGGGACGAACGGGGCCAACGTCCTGACTTTC

size: many
J: TRBJ2-2
V: TRBV19
D: NA
CDR3: CASSIRGTGGELFF
DNA: TGTGCCAGTAGTATAAGGGGGACCGGCGGGGAGCTGTTTTTT

size: NA
J: TRBJ2-5
V: TRBV5-1
D: NA
CDR3: CASSFASAHQRETQYF
DNA: TGCGCCAGCAGCTTCGCTAGCGCACACCAACGGGAGACCCAGTACTTC

size: many
J: TRBJ2-5
V: TRBV27
D: NA
CDR3: CASSSGVVGQETQYF
DNA: TGTGCCAGCAGTTCCGGGGTCGTCGGCCAAGAGACCCAGTACTTC

size: NA
J: TRBJ1-5
V: TRBV10-2
D: TRBD1
CDR3: CASAQGARSQPQHF
DNA: TGCGCCAGCGCCCAGGGGGCGCGTTCTCAGCCCCAGCATTTT

size: few
J: TRBJ1-1
V: TRBV7-2
D: TRBD1
CDR3: CASSHDRGRTEAFF
DNA: TGTGCCAGCAGCCACGACAGGGGGCGCACTGAAGCTTTCTTT

size: NA
J: TRBJ2-3
V: TRBV24-1
D: TRBD1
CDR3: CATSVQGVSDTQYF
DNA: TGTGCCACCAGTGTGCAGGGGGTATCAGATACGCAGTATTTT

size: NA
J: TRBJ2-1
V: TRBV10-3
D: TRBD2
CDR3: CAISESSFLAGGQFF
DNA: TGTGCCATCAGTGAGTCGTCGTTTTTAGCGGGAGGGCAGTTCTTC

size: few
J: TRBJ2-7
V: TRBV7-8
D: TRBD1
CDR3: CASSLAPGQGAHEQYF
DNA: TGTGCCAGCAGCTTAGCCCCGGGACAGGGGGCCCACGAGCAGTACTTC

size: NA
J: TRBJ2-7
V: TRBV5-1
D: NA
CDR3: CASSLGGGTVSYEQYF
DNA: TGCGCCAGCAGCTTGGGAGGCGGGACAGTCTCCTACGAGCAGTACTTC

size: NA
J: TRBJ2-7
V: TRBV5-4
D: NA
CDR3: CASSVIHADEQYF
DNA: TGTGCCAGCAGCGTCATACACGCTGACGAGCAGTACTTC